The clone carrying this T cell receptor (beta chain) was recorded a few times. Its antigen is unidentified. The source of the sample is a study of beta chain features in type 1 diabetes. Study as a whole: Age, gender and cell yields were alike across patients and healthy donors.

Study-level findings and limits: People with Type 1 diabetes carried modestly yet significantly shorter TCRB CDR3s in all four CD4+ subsets. Across patients, naive, central memory and Treg TCRB repertoires exhibited apparently greater similarity than was observed across healthy donors. The influence of HLA type on TCRB rearrangement stayed undetermined.

The CDR3 has 14 amino acids. Germline V gives CDR1 SGHAT, CDR2 FQNNGV. V lost 6 bases and J lost 8; bases outside the gene matches: 7. Researchers reported sorting CD4+ naive, central memory, regulatory and stem cell-like memory cells via CD45RO/CCR7/CD25/CD127/CD95/CD27. Isolated RNA was reverse transcribed in full, so expressed TCRB transcripts were sequenced. Using immunoSEQ multiplex PCR, the repertoire was profiled, and TCRdb retains in-frame clones only, with some absent. There are 680,000 or so clones in the sample; roughly an eighth occur only once, and 0.02% to 0.025% lies in the top ten. This clonotype was sampled from a young man with type 1 diabetes. Input material: naive CD4+ T cells from blood. The V gene is TRBV11-2, the J gene TRBJ1-4; 9 bases agree with TRBD1. The CDR3 protein is CASSGTGTVEKLFF. The CDR3 nucleotides read TGTGCCAGCAGTGGGACAGGGACTGTCGAAAAACTGTTTTTT. Looking up the rest from reference TRBV11-2 and TRBJ1-4 gives the full variable domain: EAGVAQSPRYKIIEKRQSVAFWCNPISGHATLYWYQQILGQGPKLLIQFQNNGVVDDSQLPKDRFSAERLKGVDSTLKIQPAKLEDSAVYLCASSGTGTVEKLFFGSGTQLSVL.